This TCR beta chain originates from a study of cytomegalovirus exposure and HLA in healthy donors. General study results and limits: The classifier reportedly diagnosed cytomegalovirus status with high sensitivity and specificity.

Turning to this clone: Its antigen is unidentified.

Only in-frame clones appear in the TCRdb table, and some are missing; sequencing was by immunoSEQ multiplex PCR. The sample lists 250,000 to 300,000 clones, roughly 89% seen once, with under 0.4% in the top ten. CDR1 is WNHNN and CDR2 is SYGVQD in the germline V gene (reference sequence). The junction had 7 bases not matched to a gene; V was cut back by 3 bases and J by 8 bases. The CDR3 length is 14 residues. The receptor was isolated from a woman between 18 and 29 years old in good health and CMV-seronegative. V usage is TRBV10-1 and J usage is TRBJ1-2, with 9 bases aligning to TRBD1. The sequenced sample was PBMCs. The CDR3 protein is CASSDPGTGRGYTF. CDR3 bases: TGCGCCAGCAGTGACCCGGGGACAGGGAGAGGCTACACCTTC.